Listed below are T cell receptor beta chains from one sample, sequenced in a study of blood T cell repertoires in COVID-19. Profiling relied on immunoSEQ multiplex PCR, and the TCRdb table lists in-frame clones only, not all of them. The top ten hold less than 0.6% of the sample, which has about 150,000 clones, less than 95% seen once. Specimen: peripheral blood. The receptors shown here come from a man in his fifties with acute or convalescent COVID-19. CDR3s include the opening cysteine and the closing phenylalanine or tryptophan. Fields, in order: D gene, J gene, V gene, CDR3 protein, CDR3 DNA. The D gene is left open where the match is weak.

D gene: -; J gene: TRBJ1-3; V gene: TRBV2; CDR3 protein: CASRQAGNTIYF; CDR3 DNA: TGTGCCAGCAGACAGGCCGGAAACACCATATATTTT
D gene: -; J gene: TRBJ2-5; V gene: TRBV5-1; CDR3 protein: CASSFNAGRQETQYF; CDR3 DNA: TGCGCCAGCAGCTTTAACGCGGGCAGACAAGAGACCCAGTACTTC
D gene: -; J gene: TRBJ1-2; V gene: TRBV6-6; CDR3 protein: CASSYPGYGYTF; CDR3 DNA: TGTGCCAGCAGTTACCCGGGGTATGGCTACACCTTC
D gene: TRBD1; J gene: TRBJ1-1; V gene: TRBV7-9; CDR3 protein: CASGRTGGTEAFF; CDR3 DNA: TGTGCCAGCGGAAGGACAGGGGGCACTGAAGCTTTCTTT
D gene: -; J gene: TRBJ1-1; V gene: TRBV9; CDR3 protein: CASSQGTEAFF; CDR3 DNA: TGTGCCAGCAGCCAGGGCACTGAAGCTTTCTTT
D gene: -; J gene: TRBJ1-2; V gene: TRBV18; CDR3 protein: CASSPPWDTSDGYTF; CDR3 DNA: TGTGCCAGCTCACCACCGTGGGACACCTCAGATGGCTACACCTTC
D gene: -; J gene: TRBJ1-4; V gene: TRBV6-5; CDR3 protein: CASSLRGEKLFF; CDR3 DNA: TGTGCCAGCAGTCTCAGAGGTGAAAAACTGTTTTTT
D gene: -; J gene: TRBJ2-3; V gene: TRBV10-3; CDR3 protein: CATGTLTDTQYF; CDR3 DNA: TGTGCCACCGGGACACTTACCGATACGCAGTATTTT
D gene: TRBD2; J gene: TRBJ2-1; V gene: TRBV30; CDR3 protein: CAWSVGAGGEQFF; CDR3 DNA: TGTGCCTGGAGTGTAGGTGCGGGGGGCGAGCAGTTCTTC
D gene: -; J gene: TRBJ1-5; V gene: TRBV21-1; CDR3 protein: CASNMEVSRGPGNQPQHF; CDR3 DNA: TGTGCCAGCAACATGGAGGTGAGCAGGGGGCCGGGGAATCAGCCCCAGCATTTT
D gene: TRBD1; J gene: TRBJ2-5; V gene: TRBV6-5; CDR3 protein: CATTGGSGQETQYF; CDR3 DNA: TGTGCCACCACAGGGGGCTCGGGGCAAGAGACCCAGTACTTC
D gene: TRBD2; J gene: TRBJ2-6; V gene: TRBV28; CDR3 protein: CAIGPGGSGANVLTF; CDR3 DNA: TGTGCCATCGGCCCGGGGGGCTCTGGGGCCAACGTCCTGACTTTC
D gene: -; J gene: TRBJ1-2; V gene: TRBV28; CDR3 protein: CASSLRGIYGYTF; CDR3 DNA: TGTGCCAGCAGTTTAAGGGGGATCTATGGCTACACCTTC
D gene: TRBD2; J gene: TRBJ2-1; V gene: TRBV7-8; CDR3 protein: CASSFVGASGLNEQFF; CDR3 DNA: TGTGCCAGCAGCTTCGTAGGGGCTAGCGGACTCAATGAGCAGTTCTTC